The rows below give T cell receptor beta chains drawn from one sample of a study of blood T cells in healthy people across ages. One entry per CDR3 protein results from TCRdb running MiXCR on the 5' RACE reads. The table has 750,000 to 950,000 distinct CDR3 sequences, about 29% seen once; the top ten hold 10%. These sequences were also reported in another study, on T cells of mothers and their children.

Sequenced input: blood. The receptors originated from a woman aged 40 to 49 in good health. The CDR3 runs from the conserved cysteine through the conserved F or W. D genes are given only for firm matches. Only part of the rows carry a size: once, few, many, or a class if the clone is expanded.

few	TRBV14	TRBJ1-1	.	TGTGCCAGCAGCCAAGTTTATTCGGGGGCCACTGAAGCTTTCTTT	CASSQVYSGATEAFF
.	TRBV2	TRBJ2-3	.	TGTGCCAGCAGTGGAGGGGGGATGAGACTCACAGATACGCAGTATTTT	CASSGGGMRLTDTQYF
many	TRBV7-6	TRBJ2-7	TRBD2	TGTGCCAGCAGCTTAAACGGGGGGGTCTCCTACGAGCAGTACTTC	CASSLNGGVSYEQYF
few	TRBV9	TRBJ2-5	.	TGTGCCAGCAATCGGGGGGCCCGGGAGACCCAGTACTTC	CASNRGARETQYF
.	TRBV6-2/TRBV6-3	TRBJ2-7	.	TGTGCCAGCAGTCATGGGAATGAGCAGTACTTC	CASSHGNEQYF
once	TRBV28	TRBJ2-2	.	TGTGCCAGCAGTTTATATATTTTGGGGGAATCGAACACCGGGGAGCTGTTTTTT	CASSLYILGESNTGELFF
.	TRBV2	TRBJ1-2	TRBD1	TGTGCCAGCAGACCGTTCGGACAGGGCGTTAAGACTAACTATGGCCACACCTTC	CASRPFGQGVKTNYGHTF
.	TRBV6-5	TRBJ1-1	TRBD1	TGTGCCAGCAGAAGGACAGGGCTAAACACTGAAGCTTTCTTT	CASRRTGLNTEAFF
many	TRBV7-3	TRBJ1-2	.	TGTGCCAGCAGCTTAAAGGCCTACACCTTC	CASSLKAYTF
few	TRBV5-1	TRBJ1-1	.	TGCGCCAGCAGCTTGGTGCTCGCGGGGATGAACACTGAAGCTTTCTTT	CASSLVLAGMNTEAFF
many	TRBV4-1	TRBJ2-1	.	TGCGCCAGCAGCCAAGAAGGGGCGGGGGCGATCTCCTACAATGAGCAGTTCTTC	CASSQEGAGAISYNEQFF
many	TRBV7-2	TRBJ2-7	.	TGTGCCAGCAGCTTAGACCCGTCCCCAAGCTACGAGCAGTACTTC	CASSLDPSPSYEQYF
many	TRBV12-3/TRBV12-4	TRBJ2-3	TRBD2	TGTGCCAGCAGTTTAATCGGAGCGGGGAGCACAGATACGCAGTATTTT	CASSLIGAGSTDTQYF
once	TRBV20-1	TRBJ1-1	.	TGCGGTGCTAAAGGGGAATCCGAATTGAACACTGAAGCTTTCTTT	CGAKGESELNTEAFF
many	TRBV10-3	TRBJ2-7	TRBD2	TGTGCCGTTGGACTAGCGGGACCCTACGAGCAGTACTTC	CAVGLAGPYEQYF
.	TRBV11-2	TRBJ2-1	TRBD2	TGTGCCAGCAGCTTGGGTGGGAAGATAGCGGGGCTCTCCTACAATGAGCAGTTCTTC	CASSLGGKIAGLSYNEQFF
.	TRBV4-1	TRBJ1-1	TRBD1	TGCGCCAGCAGCCAGCTACCCGGGACAGGGAGGCACACTGAAGCTTTCTTT	CASSQLPGTGRHTEAFF
.	TRBV7-9	TRBJ2-1	.	TGTGCCAGCAGCCGTCGCGGAGGGGGCCTCCTCGATGAGCAGTTCTTC	CASSRRGGGLLDEQFF
many	TRBV7-3	TRBJ2-7	TRBD1	TGTGCCAGCAGCCCAGCAGGGGACAGGCCGTCCTACGAGCAGTACTTC	CASSPAGDRPSYEQYF
.	TRBV20-1	TRBJ2-2	.	TGCAGTGCTAGAGATAGCAGGCACGGCGACACCGGGGAGCTGTTTTTT	CSARDSRHGDTGELFF
many	TRBV4-1	TRBJ2-7	.	TGCGCCAGCAGCCAAGATAGGACAAGGAGCTCCTACGAGCAGTACTTC	CASSQDRTRSSYEQYF
few	TRBV14	TRBJ2-7	TRBD1	TGTGCCAGCAGCCGGGGACTCGACAGGGGAATTTACGAGCAGTACTTC	CASSRGLDRGIYEQYF
many	TRBV20-1	TRBJ2-3	.	TGCAGTGCTAGAGAGTCCCCAACTAGCACAGATACGCAGTATTTT	CSARESPTSTDTQYF
.	TRBV27	TRBJ2-7	.	TGTGCCAGCAGTGACACAGGCTCCAGTACGTACGAGCAGTACTTC	CASSDTGSSTYEQYF
.	TRBV5-1	TRBJ2-1	.	TGCGCCAGCAGCTTTGAGACATCCCAGTTCTTC	CASSFETSQFF
few	TRBV2	TRBJ2-1	.	TGTGCCAGCAAAGGGGCCCCGACAGTCCCTGGGAGGAATGAGCAGTTCTTC	CASKGAPTVPGRNEQFF
.	TRBV10-2	TRBJ2-1	TRBD2	TGCGCCAGCACTGAACGGCTAGCGGATGTTGAGCAGTTCTTC	CASTERLADVEQFF
.	TRBV7-3	TRBJ2-1	TRBD1	TGTGCCAGCAGCTTTCCAGGACAGGCCTACAATGAGCAGTTCTTC	CASSFPGQAYNEQFF
few	TRBV21-1	TRBJ1-5	.	TGTGCCAGCAGCCTCTACTCCCGACGGCCACCGAATCAGCCCCAGCATTTT	CASSLYSRRPPNQPQHF
few	TRBV7-9	TRBJ2-7	.	TGTGCCAGCAGCCAAGACCGACTAGTCGGCTACGAGCAGTACTTC	CASSQDRLVGYEQYF
.	TRBV5-4	TRBJ2-3	.	TGTGCCAGCAGCTCTGGTGGGGGGGCTGGGGATACGCAGTATTTT	CASSSGGGAGDTQYF
.	TRBV5-1	TRBJ1-1	.	TGCGCCAGCAGTCCCAGGGAGAGGATGAACACTGAAGCTTTCTTT	CASSPRERMNTEAFF
.	TRBV20-1	TRBJ1-5	.	TGCAGTGCTAGATGGTCCGGGAATCAGCCCCAGCATTTT	CSARWSGNQPQHF
many	TRBV5-1	TRBJ1-2	TRBD1	TGCGCCAGCAGCTTCGAGGGACAGGACTATGGCTACACCTTC	CASSFEGQDYGYTF
many	TRBV7-9	TRBJ2-5	.	TGTGCCAGCAGCTTAGTGGGAGTGGAAACCCAGTACTTC	CASSLVGVETQYF
.	TRBV7-3	TRBJ2-3	TRBD1	TGTGCCAGCAGCTTAACAGGACAGGGGGGGGATACGCAGTATTTT	CASSLTGQGGDTQYF
.	TRBV28	TRBJ1-1	.	TGTGCCAGCAGTCCGGACCCCGGGAGGACTGAAGCTTTCTTT	CASSPDPGRTEAFF
.	TRBV27	TRBJ2-7	.	TGTGCCAGCAGTTTGTGGGGCAGGGAGTTGGACGAGCAGTACTTC	CASSLWGRELDEQYF
many	TRBV12-3/TRBV12-4	TRBJ1-2	.	TGTGCCAGCAGTTTAACCGGGACACACTATGGCTACACCTTC	CASSLTGTHYGYTF
.	TRBV11-2	TRBJ2-7	.	TGTGCCAGCAGCTTAGAATTTCGAACAGGGTCAGGGAGATTAAACAAGCAGTACTTC	CASSLEFRTGSGRLNKQYF
few	TRBV11-2	TRBJ1-2	.	TGTGCCAGCAGCTTAGGGTCAAGGGGGTATGGCTACACCTTC	CASSLGSRGYGYTF
many	TRBV7-8	TRBJ1-5	.	TGTGCCAGCAGCTTAGAGGGAGCCGTGGAGCCCCAGCATTTT	CASSLEGAVEPQHF